The 9 T cell receptor beta chains given below trace back to one sample, sequenced in a study of OX40 agonist ivuxolimab in advanced cancers. The protocol was immunoSEQ multiplex PCR, while the TCRdb copy is restricted to in-frame clones and leaves out a portion. Of 90,000 or so clones detected, under 95% appear once; the ten largest clones hold around 0.86%. The sample in question was CD4+ or CD8+ T cells sorted from blood, obtained in a trial of the OX40 agonist ivuxolimab. All receptors come from an adult with an advanced solid tumor such as melanoma, head and neck, liver or kidney cancer.

A remark on this clone: The sample holds other DNA sequences that translate to the same CDR3. The V gene is TRBV4-1, the J gene TRBJ2-7, with D unclear. The V end was cut by 1 base, the J end by 4 bases, with 8 bases between. Germline V lookup: CDR1 MGHRA, CDR2 YSYEKL. CDR3 size: 13 residues. This CDR3 reads CASSQVLSYEQYF. CDR3 coding DNA: TGCGCCAGCAGCCAAGTCCTATCTTACGAGCAGTACTTC.

The gene calls are TRBV7-3 and TRBJ2-2; D might be TRBD1 or TRBD2, each matching 5 bases. Trimming left V 5 bases short and J 8 bases short, with 15 bases between. CDR3 length equals 14 residues. Looked up from germline, CDR1 is SGHTA and CDR2 is FQGTGA. CDR3 protein: CASSLGTPRGELFF. For the CDR3, the DNA is TGTGCCAGCAGCCTTGGGACCCCCCGGGGGGAGCTGTTTTTT.

This clone was counted once. The V and J genes are TRBV7-9 and TRBJ1-4; D remains ambiguous. CDR3 size: 14 residues. The germline V gene encodes CDR1 SEHNR and CDR2 FQNEAQ (reference sequence). Between the trimmed V and J ends, which lost 5 bases and 8 bases, there was a span of 15 bases. The CDR3 is CASSQSVLAEKLFF. CDR3 bases: TGTGCCAGCAGCCAAAGCGTTCTGGCCGAAAAACTGTTTTTT. The variable domain in full, with the rest retrieved from reference TRBV7-9 and TRBJ1-4, is DTGVSQNPRHKITKRGQNVTFRCDPISEHNRLYWYRQTLGQGPEFLTYFQNEAQLEKSRLLSDRFSAERPKGSFSTLEIQRTEQGDSAMYLCASSQSVLAEKLFFGSGTQLSVL.

The chain employs TRBV7-3 and TRBJ2-1; 14 positions match TRBD2. The germline V gene has CDR1 SGHTA and CDR2 FQGTGA. CDR3 length: 17 residues. The V segment lost 3 bases and the J segment 9 bases; nucleotides outside the gene matches: 10. The CDR3: CASSLSPGLAGAGEQFF. In DNA form, the CDR3 reads TGTGCCAGCAGCTTGTCGCCGGGACTAGCGGGAGCGGGTGAGCAGTTCTTC.

This rearrangement joins TRBV27 to TRBJ2-1; 7 bases line up with TRBD2. Germline assignment: CDR1 MNHEY and CDR2 SMNVEV (reference sequence). Trimming removed 0 bases from V and 8 bases from J; junction bases left unmatched: 16. The length of the CDR3 is 18 residues. CDR3 residues: CASSLSDLAATREDEQFF. Here the CDR3 DNA reads TGTGCCAGCAGTTTATCTGATCTAGCGGCCACCCGAGAAGATGAGCAGTTCTTC.

The chain joins TRBV6-1 to TRBJ1-5; TRBD1 agrees at 8 bases. Germline V gene data show CDR1 as MNHNS and CDR2 as SASEGT. The CDR3 has 15 residues. The J segment lost 0 bases and the V segment lost 5 bases, leaving 3 bases of the junction unmatched. The CDR3 nucleotides are TGTGCCAGCAGTTCGGACAGGGCTAGCAATCAGCCCCAGCATTTT. The encoded protein is CASSSDRASNQPQHF.

The rearrangement joins TRBV28 to TRBJ2-5; the D gene is possibly TRBD1 (7 bases). This CDR3 contains 17 residues. The V and J ends lost 2 bases and 5 bases respectively, with 21 bases between them. Germline CDR1 is MDHEN and CDR2 is SYDVKM. For the CDR3, the DNA is TGTGCCAGCAGTTTAGAGGAGGGTGTAGGGGGCCGGGAGACCCAGTACTTC. This codes for CASSLEEGVGGRETQYF.

CDR3 protein: CASSLGGHQPQHF. CDR3 coding DNA: TGTGCCAGCAGTTTAGGGGGGCACCAGCCCCAGCATTTT. V and J are TRBV28 and TRBJ1-5; D perhaps matches TRBD1 (6 bases). V dropped 2 bases and J dropped 7 bases, with 9 bases sitting between them. There are 13 residues in the CDR3. Per the germline V gene, CDR1 is MDHEN and CDR2 is SYDVKM.

V is TRBV7-9 and J is TRBJ2-2; either TRBD1 or TRBD2 may supply D (6 bases each). CDR3 length: 16 residues. V was clipped by 5 bases and J by 1 base, with 14 bases between them. The V gene's germline CDR1 is SEHNR and CDR2 FQNEAQ (reference sequence). As DNA, the CDR3 is TGTGCCAGCAGCCCCAGGGGTAGCGGGAACACCGGGGAGCTGTTTTTT. It codes for CASSPRGSGNTGELFF.